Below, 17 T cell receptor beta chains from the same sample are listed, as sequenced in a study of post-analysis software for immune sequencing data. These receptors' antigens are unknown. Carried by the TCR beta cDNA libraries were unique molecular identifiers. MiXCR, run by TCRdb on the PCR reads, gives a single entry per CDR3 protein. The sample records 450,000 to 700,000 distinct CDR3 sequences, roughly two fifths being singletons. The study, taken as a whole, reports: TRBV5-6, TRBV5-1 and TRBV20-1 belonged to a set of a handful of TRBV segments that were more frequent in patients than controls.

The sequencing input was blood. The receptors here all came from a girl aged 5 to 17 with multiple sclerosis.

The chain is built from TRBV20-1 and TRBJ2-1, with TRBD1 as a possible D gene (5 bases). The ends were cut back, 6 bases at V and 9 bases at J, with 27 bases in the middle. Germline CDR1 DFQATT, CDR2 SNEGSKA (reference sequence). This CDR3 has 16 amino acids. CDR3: CSAPSPWSQPRGEQFF. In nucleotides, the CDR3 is TGCAGTGCCCCCTCCCCCTGGAGCCAACCTAGGGGTGAGCAGTTCTTC.

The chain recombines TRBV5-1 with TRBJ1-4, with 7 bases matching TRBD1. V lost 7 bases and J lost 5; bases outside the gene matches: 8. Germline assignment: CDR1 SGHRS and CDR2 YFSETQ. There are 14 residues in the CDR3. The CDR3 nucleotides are TGCGCCAGCGGCCTCGGGACAGAGAATGAAAAACTGTTTTTT. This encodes CASGLGTENEKLFF.

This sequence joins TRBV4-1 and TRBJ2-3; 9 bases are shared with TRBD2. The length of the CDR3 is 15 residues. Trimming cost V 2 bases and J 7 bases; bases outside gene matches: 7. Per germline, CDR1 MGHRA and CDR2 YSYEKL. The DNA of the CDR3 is TGCGCCAGCAGCCAACCGGGACTAGCTGATAATACGCAGTATTTT. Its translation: CASSQPGLADNTQYF.

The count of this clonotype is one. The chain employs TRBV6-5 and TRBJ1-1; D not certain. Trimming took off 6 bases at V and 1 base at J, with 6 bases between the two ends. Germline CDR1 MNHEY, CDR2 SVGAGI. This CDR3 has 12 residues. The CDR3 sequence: CASSRRNTEAFF. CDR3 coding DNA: TGTGCCAGCAGCCGACGGAACACTGAAGCTTTCTTT.

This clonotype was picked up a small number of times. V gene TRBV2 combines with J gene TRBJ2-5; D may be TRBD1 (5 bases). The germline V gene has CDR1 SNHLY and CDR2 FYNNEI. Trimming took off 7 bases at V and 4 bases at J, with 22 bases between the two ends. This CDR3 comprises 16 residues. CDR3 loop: CASKIGVSRNRETQYF. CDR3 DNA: TGTGCCAGCAAAATAGGGGTCAGTAGGAATAGAGAGACCCAGTACTTC. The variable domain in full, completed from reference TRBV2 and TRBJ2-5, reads EPEVTQTPSHQVTQMGQEVILRCVPISNHLYFYWYRQILGQKVEFLVSFYNNEISEKSEIFDDQFSVERPDGSNFTLKIRSTKLEDSAMYFCASKIGVSRNRETQYFGPGTRLLVL.

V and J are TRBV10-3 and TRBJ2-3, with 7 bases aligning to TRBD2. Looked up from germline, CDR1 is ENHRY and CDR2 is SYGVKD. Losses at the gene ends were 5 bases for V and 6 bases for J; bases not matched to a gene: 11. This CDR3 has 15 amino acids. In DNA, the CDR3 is TGTGCCATCAGTAGCTCCCGGGACTATCGGGATACGCAGTATTTT. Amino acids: CAISSSRDYRDTQYF.

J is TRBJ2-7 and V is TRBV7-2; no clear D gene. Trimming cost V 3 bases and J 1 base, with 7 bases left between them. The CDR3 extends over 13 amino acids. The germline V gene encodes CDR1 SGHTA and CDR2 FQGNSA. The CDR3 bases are TGTGCCAGCAGCTTGGAACAGTCCTACGAGCAGTACTTC. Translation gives CASSLEQSYEQYF.

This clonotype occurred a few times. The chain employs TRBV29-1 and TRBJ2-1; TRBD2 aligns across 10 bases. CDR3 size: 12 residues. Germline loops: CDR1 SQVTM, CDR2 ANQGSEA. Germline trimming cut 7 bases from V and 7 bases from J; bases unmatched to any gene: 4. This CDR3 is CSDGTSVNEQFF. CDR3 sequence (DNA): TGCAGCGACGGGACTAGCGTGAATGAGCAGTTCTTC.

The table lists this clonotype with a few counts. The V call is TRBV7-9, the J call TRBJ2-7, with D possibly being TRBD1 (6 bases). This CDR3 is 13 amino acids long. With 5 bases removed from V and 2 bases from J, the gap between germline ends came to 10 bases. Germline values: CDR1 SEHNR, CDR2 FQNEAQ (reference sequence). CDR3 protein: CASSGQIPYEQYF. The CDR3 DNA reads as TGTGCCAGCAGCGGACAGATTCCCTACGAGCAGTACTTC.

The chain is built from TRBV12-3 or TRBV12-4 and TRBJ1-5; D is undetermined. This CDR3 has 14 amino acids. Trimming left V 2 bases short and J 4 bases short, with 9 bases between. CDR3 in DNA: TGTGCCAGCAGTTTAATGCGGATTAATCAGCCCCAGCATTTT. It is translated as CASSLMRINQPQHF.

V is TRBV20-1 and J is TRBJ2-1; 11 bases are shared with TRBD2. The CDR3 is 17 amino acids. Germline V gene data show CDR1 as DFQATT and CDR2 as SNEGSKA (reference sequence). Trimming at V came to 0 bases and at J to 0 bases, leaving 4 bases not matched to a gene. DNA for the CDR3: TGCAGTGCTAGAGATGTCCTAGCGGGGGGCTCCTACAATGAGCAGTTCTTC. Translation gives CSARDVLAGGSYNEQFF.

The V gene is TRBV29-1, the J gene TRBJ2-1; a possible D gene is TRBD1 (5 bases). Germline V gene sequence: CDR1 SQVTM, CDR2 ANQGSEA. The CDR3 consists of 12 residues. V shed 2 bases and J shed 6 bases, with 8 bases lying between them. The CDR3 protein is CSVESRGNEQFF. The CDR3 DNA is TGCAGCGTTGAATCAAGGGGCAATGAGCAGTTCTTC.

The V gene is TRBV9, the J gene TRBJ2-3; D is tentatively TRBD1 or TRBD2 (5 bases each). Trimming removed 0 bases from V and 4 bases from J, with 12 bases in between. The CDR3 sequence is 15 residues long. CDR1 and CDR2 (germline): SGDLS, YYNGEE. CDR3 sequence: CASSVEGLAADTQYF. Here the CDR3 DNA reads TGTGCCAGCAGCGTAGAGGGGCTAGCCGCAGATACGCAGTATTTT.

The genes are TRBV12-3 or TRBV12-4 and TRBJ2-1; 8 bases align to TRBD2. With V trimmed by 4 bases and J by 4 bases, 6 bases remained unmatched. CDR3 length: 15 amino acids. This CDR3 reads CASSYLAGLYNEQFF. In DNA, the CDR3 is TGTGCCAGCAGTTATCTAGCGGGCCTTTACAATGAGCAGTTCTTC.

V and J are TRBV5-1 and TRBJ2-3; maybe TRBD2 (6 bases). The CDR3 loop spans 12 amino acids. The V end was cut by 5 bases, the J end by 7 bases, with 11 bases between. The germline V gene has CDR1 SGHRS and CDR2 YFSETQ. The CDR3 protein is CASRGDSNTQYF. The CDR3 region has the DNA TGCGCCAGCAGGGGGGACTCAAATACGCAGTATTTT.

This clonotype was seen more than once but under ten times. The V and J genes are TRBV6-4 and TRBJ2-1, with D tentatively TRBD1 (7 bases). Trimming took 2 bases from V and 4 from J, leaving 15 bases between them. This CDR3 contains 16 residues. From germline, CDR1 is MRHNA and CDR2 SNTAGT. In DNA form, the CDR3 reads TGTGCCAGCAGTGACCAAGGGGGGACAGCTTACAATGAGCAGTTCTTC. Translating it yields CASSDQGGTAYNEQFF.

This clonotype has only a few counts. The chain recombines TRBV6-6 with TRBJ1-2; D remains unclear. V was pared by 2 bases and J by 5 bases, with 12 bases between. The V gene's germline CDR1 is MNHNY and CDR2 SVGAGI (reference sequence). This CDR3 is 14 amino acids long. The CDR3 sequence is CASSYVFPSYGYTF. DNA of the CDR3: TGTGCCAGCAGTTACGTGTTCCCCTCTTATGGCTACACCTTC.